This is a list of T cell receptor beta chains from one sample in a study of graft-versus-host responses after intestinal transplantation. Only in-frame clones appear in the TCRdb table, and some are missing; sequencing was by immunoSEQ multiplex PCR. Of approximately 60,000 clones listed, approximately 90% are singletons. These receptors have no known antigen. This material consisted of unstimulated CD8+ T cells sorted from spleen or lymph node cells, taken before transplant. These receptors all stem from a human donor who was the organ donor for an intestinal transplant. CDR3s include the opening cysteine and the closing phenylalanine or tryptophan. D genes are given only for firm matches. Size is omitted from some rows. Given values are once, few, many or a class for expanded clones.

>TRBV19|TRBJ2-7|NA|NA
TGTGCCAGTAGGCCGACCCAGGCCTTATACGAGCAGTACTTC
CASRPTQALYEQYF
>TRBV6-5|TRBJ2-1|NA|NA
TGTGCCAGCAGGGAGGTAATAGGGTACAATGAGCAGTTCTTC
CASREVIGYNEQFF
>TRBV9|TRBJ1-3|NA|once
TGTGCCAGCAGTCATGGGGGCGGCTCTGGAAACACCATATATTTT
CASSHGGGSGNTIYF
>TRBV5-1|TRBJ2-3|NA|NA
TGCGCCAGCAGCCCGCGATGGTATACGCAGTATTTT
CASSPRWYTQYF
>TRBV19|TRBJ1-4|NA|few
TGTGCCAGTAGTATGGTCGCAGGGAACGAAAAACTGTTTTTT
CASSMVAGNEKLFF
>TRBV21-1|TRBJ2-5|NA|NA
TGTGCCAGCAGCAAAGGTCCGGACAGACAAGAGACCCAGTACTTC
CASSKGPDRQETQYF
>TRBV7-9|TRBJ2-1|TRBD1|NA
TGTGCCAGCAGCTATGCCGGTGTTTTGGGGACAGGGGGCTACAATGAGCAGTTCTTC
CASSYAGVLGTGGYNEQFF
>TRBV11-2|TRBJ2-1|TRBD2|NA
TGTGCCAGCAGCCTCGGACTAGACTACAATGAGCAGTTCTTC
CASSLGLDYNEQFF
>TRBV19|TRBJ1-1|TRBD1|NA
TGTGCCAGTAGCGAGTCGGACAGGGGGGCCCCTGAAGCTTTCTTT
CASSESDRGAPEAFF
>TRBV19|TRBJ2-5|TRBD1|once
TGTGCCAGTAGTATGAGGAGTTGGGACAGGGGGGGGGAGACCCAGTACTTC
CASSMRSWDRGGETQYF
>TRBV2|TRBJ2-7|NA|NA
TGTGCCAGCTACGGAGCGGAAACCTACGAGCAGTACTTC
CASYGAETYEQYF
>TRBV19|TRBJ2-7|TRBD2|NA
TGTGCCAGTAGTATAGCGCTAGCGGGCACCTACGAGCAGTACTTC
CASSIALAGTYEQYF
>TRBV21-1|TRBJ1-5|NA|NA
TGTGCCAGCAGCAAAGTCGGAAGGGTCCAGGGGGATGAGGATAGCAATCAGCCCCAGCATTTT
CASSKVGRVQGDEDSNQPQHF
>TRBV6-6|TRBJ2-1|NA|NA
TGTGCCAGCAGTTCGACCCTAGGATCCTACAATGAGCAGTTCTTC
CASSSTLGSYNEQFF
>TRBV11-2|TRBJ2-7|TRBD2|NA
TGTGCCAGCAGCTCAACCCCTAGCGGGAGGGAGCAGTACTTC
CASSSTPSGREQYF
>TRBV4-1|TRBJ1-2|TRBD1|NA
TGCGCCAGCAGCATGCAACAGGGGTGGGGGCACTATGGCTACACCTTC
CASSMQQGWGHYGYTF
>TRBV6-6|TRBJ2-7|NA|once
TGTGCCAGCAGTCGTCGCCCAGCACAGGGAAGGGAGCAGTACTTC
CASSRRPAQGREQYF
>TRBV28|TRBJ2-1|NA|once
TGTGCCAGCGCCACGCGGGTTTGGGCAAATGAGCAGTTCTTC
CASATRVWANEQFF
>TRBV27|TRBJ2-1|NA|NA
TGTGCCAGCAGTTCAAATCGGTTCTTATACAATGAGCAGTTCTTC
CASSSNRFLYNEQFF
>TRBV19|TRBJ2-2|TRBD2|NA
TGTGCCAGTAGTACCGGACTAGCGGGATACACCGGGGAGCTGTTTTTT
CASSTGLAGYTGELFF
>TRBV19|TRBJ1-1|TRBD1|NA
TGTGCCAGTGACGATCTTGGGACAGCTGAAGCTTTCTTT
CASDDLGTAEAFF
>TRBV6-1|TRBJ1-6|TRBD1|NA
TGTGCCAGCAGTGAAGGAACAGGGGACCCGTCACCCCTCCACTTT
CASSEGTGDPSPLHF
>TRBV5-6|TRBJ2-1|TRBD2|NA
TGTGCCAGCACCGAGGGGGTACTAGCGGCCAATGAGCAGTTCTTC
CASTEGVLAANEQFF
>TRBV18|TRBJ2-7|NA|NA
TGTGCCAGCTCACCGACGACAAACCCCTACGAGCAGTACTTC
CASSPTTNPYEQYF
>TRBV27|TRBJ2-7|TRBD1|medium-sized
TGTGCCAGCAGTTCGGGGGACAGGCACTACGAGCAGTACTTC
CASSSGDRHYEQYF
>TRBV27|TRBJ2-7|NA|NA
TGTGCCAGCAGGGACTTAACAGTCTCCTACGAGCAGTACTTC
CASRDLTVSYEQYF
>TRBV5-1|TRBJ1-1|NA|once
TGCGCCAGCAGCTTGGCCTGGGGGGAGGACACTGAAGCTTTCTTT
CASSLAWGEDTEAFF
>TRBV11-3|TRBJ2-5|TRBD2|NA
TGTGCCAGCAGCCGTACTAGCGGGAGTACCGAGACCCAGTACTTC
CASSRTSGSTETQYF